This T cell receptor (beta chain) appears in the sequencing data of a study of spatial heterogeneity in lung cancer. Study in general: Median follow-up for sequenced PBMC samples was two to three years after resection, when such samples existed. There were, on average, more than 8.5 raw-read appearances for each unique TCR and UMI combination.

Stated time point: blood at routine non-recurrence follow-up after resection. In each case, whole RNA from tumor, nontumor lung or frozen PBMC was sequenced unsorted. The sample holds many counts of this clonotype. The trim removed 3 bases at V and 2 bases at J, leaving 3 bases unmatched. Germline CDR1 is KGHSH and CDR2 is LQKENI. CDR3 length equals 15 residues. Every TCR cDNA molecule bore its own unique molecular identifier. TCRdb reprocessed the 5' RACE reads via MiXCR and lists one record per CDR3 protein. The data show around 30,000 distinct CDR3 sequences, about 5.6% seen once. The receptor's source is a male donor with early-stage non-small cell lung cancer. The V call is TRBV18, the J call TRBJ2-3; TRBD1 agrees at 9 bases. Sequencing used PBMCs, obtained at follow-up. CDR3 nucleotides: TGTGCCAGCTCACCCAGGACAGGGGTCACAGATACGCAGTATTTT. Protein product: CASSPRTGVTDTQYF.